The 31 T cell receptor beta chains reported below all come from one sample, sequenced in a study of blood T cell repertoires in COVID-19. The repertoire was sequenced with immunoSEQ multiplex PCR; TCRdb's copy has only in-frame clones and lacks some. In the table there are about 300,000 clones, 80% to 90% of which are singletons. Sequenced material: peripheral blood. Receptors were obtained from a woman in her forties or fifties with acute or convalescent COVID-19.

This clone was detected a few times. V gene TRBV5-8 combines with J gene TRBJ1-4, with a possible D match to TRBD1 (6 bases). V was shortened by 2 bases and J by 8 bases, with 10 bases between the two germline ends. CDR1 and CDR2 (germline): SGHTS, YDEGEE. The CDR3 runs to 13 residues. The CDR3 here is CASSFGGREKLFF. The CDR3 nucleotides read TGTGCCAGCAGCTTCGGGGGGCGGGAAAAACTGTTTTTT. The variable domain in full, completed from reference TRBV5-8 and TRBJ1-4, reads EAGVTQSPTHLIKTRGQQATLRCSPISGHTSVYWYQQALGLGLQFLLWYDEGEERNRGNFPPRFSGRQFPNYSSELNVNALELEDSALYLCASSFGGREKLFFGSGTQLSVL.

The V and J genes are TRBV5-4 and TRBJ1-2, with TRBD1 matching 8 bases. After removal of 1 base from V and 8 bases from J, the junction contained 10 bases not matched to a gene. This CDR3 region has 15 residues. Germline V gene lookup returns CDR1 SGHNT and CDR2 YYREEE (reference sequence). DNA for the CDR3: TGTGCCAGCAGCTTGATTGGGACAGGCGGGGAGGGCTACACCTTC. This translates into CASSLIGTGGEGYTF.

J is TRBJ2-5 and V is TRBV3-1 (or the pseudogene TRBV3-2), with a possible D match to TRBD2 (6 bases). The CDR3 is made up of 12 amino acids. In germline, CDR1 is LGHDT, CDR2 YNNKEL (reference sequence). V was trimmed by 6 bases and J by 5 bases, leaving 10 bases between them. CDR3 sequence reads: CASSLSGETQYF. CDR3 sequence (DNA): TGTGCCAGCAGTCTTAGCGGTGAGACCCAGTACTTC.

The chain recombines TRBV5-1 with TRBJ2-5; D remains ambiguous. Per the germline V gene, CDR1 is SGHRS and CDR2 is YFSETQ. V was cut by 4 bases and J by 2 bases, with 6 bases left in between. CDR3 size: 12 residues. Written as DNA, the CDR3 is TGCGCCAGCAGCGTAACACAAGAGACCCAGTACTTC. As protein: CASSVTQETQYF.

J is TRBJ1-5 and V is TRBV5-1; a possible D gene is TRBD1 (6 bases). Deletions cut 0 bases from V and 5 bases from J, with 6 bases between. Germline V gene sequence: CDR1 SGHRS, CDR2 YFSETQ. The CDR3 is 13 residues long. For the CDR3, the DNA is TGCGCCAGCAGCTTGGACAGGGATCAGCCCCAGCATTTT. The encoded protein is CASSLDRDQPQHF.

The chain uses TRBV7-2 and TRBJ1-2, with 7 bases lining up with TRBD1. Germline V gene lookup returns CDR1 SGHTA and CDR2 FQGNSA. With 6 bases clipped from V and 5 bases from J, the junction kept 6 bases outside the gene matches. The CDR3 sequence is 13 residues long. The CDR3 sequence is CASSLPGQYGYTF. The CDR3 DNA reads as TGTGCCAGCAGTTTACCGGGACAGTATGGCTACACCTTC.

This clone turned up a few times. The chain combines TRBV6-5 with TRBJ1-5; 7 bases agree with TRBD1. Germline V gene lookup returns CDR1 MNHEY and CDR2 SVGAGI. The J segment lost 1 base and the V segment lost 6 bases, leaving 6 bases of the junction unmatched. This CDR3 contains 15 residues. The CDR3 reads CASSQGGLSNQPQHF. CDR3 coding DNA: TGTGCCAGCAGCCAGGGGGGCCTCAGCAATCAGCCCCAGCATTTT.

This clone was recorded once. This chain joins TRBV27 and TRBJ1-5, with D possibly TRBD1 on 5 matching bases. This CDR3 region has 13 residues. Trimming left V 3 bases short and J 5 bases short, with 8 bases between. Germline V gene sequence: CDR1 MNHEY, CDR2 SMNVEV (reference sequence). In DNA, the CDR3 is TGTGCCAGCAGTTTCGGGGGGGATCAGCCCCAGCATTTT. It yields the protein CASSFGGDQPQHF.

In DNA form, the CDR3 reads TGTGCCAGCAGCTTTGAAAAGGGGCTCTATGGCTACACCTTC. This translates into CASSFEKGLYGYTF. V gene TRBV7-2 combines with J gene TRBJ1-2, with a tentative D call TRBD1 (5 bases). CDR3 size: 14 residues. V was pared by 3 bases and J by 4 bases, with 12 bases between. Germline CDR1 is SGHTA and CDR2 is FQGNSA.

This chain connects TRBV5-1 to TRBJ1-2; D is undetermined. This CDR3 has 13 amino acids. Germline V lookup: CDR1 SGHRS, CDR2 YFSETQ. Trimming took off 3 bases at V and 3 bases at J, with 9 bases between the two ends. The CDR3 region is CASSSGSDYGYTF. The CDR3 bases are TGCGCCAGCAGCTCCGGGAGCGACTATGGCTACACCTTC.

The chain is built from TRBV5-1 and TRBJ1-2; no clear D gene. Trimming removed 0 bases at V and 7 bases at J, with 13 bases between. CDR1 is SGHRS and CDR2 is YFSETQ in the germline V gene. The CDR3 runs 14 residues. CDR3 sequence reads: CASSLEADRGGYTF. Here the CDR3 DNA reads TGCGCCAGCAGCTTGGAGGCGGACCGGGGTGGCTACACCTTC. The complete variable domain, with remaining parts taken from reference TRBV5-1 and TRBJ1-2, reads KAGVTQTPRYLIKTRGQQVTLSCSPISGHRSVSWYQQTPGQGLQFLFEYFSETQRNKGNFPGRFSGRQFSNSRSEMNVSTLELGDSALYLCASSLEADRGGYTFGSGTRLTVV.

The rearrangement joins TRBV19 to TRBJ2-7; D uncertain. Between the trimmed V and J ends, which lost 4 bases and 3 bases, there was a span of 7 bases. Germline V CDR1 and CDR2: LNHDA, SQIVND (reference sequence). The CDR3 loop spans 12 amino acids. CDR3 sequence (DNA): TGTGCCAGTAGTACTTTCGGCTACGAGCAGTACTTC. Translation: CASSTFGYEQYF.

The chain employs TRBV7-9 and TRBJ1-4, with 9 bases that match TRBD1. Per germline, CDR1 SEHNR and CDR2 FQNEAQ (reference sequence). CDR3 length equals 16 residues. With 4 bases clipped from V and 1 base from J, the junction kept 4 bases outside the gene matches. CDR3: CASSSGQGVTNEKLFF. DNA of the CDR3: TGTGCCAGCAGCTCGGGACAGGGAGTAACTAATGAAAAACTGTTTTTT.

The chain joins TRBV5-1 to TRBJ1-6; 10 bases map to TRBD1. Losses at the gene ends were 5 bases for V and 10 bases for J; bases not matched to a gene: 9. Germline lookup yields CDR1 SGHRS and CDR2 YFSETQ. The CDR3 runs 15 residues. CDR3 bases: TGCGCCAGCAGATACTCCGGGACAGGGGAGTCACCCCTCCACTTT. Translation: CASRYSGTGESPLHF. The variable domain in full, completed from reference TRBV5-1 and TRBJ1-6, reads KAGVTQTPRYLIKTRGQQVTLSCSPISGHRSVSWYQQTPGQGLQFLFEYFSETQRNKGNFPGRFSGRQFSNSRSEMNVSTLELGDSALYLCASRYSGTGESPLHFGNGTRLTVT.

Written as DNA, the CDR3 is TGTGCCAGCAGTGAATGGGCGGGACTAGATGGCTACACCTTC. It encodes CASSEWAGLDGYTF. The chain combines TRBV2 with TRBJ1-2; possibly TRBD1 for D (5 bases). CDR1 is SNHLY, CDR2 FYNNEI, per germline. V lost 2 bases, J lost 6 bases, and 13 bases lay in between. The CDR3 spans 14 residues.

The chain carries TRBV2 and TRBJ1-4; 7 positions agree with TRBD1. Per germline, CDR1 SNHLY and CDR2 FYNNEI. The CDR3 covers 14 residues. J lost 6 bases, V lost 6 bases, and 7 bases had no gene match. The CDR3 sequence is CASRPGQWDEKLFF. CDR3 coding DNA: TGTGCCAGCAGGCCGGGACAGTGGGATGAAAAACTGTTTTTT.

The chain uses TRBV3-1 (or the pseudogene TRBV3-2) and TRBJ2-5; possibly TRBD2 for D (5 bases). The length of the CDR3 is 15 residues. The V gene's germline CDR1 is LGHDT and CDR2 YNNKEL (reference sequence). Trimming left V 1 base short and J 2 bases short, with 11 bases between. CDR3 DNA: TGTGCCAGCAGCCAAGTGCCGACGGGACAAGAGACCCAGTACTTC. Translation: CASSQVPTGQETQYF.

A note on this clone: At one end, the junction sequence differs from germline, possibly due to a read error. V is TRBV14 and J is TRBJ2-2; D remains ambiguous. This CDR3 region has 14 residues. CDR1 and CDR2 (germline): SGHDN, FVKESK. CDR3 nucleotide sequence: TGTGCCAGCAGACAAGTAGTTAACACCGGGGAGCTGTTTTTT. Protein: CASRQVVNTGELFF.

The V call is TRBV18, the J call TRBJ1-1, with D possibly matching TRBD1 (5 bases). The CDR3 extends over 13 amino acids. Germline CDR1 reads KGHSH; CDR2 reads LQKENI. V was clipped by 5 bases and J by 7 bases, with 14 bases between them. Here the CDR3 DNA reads TGTGCCAGCTCATCAACGACAGAAAATGAAGCTTTCTTT. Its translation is CASSSTTENEAFF.

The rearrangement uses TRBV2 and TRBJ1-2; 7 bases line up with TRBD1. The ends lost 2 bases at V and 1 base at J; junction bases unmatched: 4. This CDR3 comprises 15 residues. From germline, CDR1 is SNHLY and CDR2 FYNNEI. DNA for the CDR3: TGTGCCAGCAGTGAACAGACAGGGTTTAACTATGGCTACACCTTC. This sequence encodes CASSEQTGFNYGYTF.

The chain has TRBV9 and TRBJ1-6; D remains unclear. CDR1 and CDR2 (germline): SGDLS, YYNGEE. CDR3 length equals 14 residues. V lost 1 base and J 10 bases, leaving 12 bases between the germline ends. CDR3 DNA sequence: TGTGCCAGCAGCGTATTATACGGGGAATCACCCCTCCACTTT. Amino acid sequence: CASSVLYGESPLHF.

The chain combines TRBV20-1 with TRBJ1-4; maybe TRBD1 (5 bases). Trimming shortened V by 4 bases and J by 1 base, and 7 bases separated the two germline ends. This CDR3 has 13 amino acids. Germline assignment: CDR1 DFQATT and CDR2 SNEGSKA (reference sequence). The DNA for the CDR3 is TGCAGTGCTATTGACAGAACTAATGAAAAACTGTTTTTT. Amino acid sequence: CSAIDRTNEKLFF.

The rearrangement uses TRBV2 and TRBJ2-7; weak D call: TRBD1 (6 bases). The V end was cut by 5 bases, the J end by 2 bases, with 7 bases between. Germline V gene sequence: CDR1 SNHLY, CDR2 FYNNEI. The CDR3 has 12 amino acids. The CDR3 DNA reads TGTGCCAGCAGTCGGGACACCTACGAGCAGTACGTC. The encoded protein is CASSRDTYEQYV.

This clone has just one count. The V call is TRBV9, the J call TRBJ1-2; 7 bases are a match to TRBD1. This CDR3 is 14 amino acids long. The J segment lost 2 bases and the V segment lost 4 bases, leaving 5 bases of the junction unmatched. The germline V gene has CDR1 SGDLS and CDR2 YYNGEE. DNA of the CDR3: TGTGCCAGCAGCATGGGGACAGCCAACTATGGCTACACCTTC. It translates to CASSMGTANYGYTF.

CDR3 region: CASRLQGTGTEAFF. In DNA form, the CDR3 reads TGTGCCAGCAGACTACAGGGGACGGGGACTGAAGCTTTCTTT. The chain uses TRBV6-4 and TRBJ1-1; 7 positions agree with TRBD1. This CDR3 is built from 14 residues. Germline V lookup: CDR1 MRHNA, CDR2 SNTAGT. The V gene end was trimmed by 6 bases and the J gene end by 5 bases; junction bases not matched to a gene: 9.

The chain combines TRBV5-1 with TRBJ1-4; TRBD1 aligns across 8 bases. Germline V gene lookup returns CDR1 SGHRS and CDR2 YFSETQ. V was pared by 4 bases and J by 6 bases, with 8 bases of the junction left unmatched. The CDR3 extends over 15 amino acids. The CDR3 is CASSPTGGLDEKLFF. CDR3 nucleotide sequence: TGCGCCAGCAGCCCTACAGGGGGGTTGGATGAAAAACTGTTTTTT.

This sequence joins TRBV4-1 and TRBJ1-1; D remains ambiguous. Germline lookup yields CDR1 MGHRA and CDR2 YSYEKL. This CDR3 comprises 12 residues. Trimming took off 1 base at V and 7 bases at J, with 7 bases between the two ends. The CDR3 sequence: CASSQARGEAFF. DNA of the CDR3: TGCGCCAGCAGCCAAGCGCGAGGTGAAGCTTTCTTT.

CDR3 protein: CASSPTGPEGYTF. The CDR3 DNA sequence: TGTGCCAGCTCACCAACAGGACCAGAGGGCTACACCTTC. The chain links TRBV18 to TRBJ1-2; perhaps TRBD1 as D (5 bases). Trimming took off 2 bases at V and 8 bases at J, with 12 bases between the two ends. The CDR3 consists of 13 residues. CDR1 and CDR2 from the germline V gene are KGHSH and LQKENI.

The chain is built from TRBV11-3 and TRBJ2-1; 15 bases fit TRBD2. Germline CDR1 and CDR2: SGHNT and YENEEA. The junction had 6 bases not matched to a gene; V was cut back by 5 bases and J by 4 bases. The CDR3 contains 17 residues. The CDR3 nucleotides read TGTGCCAGCAGCCCCCCCGGGACTAGCGGGAGGTACAATGAGCAGTTCTTC. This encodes CASSPPGTSGRYNEQFF. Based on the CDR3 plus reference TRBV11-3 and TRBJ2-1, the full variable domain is EAGVVQSPRYKIIEKKQPVAFWCNPISGHNTLYWYLQNLGQGPELLIRYENEEAVDDSQLPKDRFSAERLKGVDSTLKIQPAELGDSAVYLCASSPPGTSGRYNEQFFGPGTRLTVL.

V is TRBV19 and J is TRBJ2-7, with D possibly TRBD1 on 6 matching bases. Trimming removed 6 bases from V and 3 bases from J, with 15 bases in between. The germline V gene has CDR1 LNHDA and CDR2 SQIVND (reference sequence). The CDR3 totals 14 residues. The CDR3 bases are TGTGCCAGTAGCAACACAGGGTACGTCTACGAGCAGTACTTC. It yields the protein CASSNTGYVYEQYF. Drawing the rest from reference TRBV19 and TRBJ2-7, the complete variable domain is DGGITQSPKYLFRKEGQNVTLSCEQNLNHDAMYWYRQDPGQGLRLIYYSQIVNDFQKGDIAEGYSVSREKKESFPLTVTSAQKNPTAFYLCASSNTGYVYEQYFGPGTRLTVT.

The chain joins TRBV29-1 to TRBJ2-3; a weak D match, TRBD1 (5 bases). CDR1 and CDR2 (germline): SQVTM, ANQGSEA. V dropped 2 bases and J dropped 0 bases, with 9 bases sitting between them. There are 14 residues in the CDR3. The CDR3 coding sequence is TGCAGCGTTGAACGAACAGGCAGCACAGATACGCAGTATTTT. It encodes CSVERTGSTDTQYF.